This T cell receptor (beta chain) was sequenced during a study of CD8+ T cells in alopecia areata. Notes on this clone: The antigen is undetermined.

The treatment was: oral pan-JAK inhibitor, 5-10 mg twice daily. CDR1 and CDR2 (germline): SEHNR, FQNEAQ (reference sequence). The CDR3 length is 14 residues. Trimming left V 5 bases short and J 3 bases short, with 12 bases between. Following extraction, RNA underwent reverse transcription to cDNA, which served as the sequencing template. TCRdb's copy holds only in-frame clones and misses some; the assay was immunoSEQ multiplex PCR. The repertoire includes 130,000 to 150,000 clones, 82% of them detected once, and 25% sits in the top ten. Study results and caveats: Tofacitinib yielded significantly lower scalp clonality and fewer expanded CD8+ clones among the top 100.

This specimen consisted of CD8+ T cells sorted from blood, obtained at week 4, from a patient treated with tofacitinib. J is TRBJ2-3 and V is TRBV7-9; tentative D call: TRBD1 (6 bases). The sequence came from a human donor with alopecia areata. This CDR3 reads CASSPRQGTDTQYF. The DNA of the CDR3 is TGTGCCAGCAGCCCCAGGCAGGGGACAGATACGCAGTATTTT.